The clone carrying this T cell receptor beta chain has just one count. Its specificity is unknown. In the same sample, other DNA sequences code for this CDR3. Some clones are missing from TCRdb's copy, which holds only in-frame ones; the method was immunoSEQ multiplex PCR. The sample has over 150,000 clones, around 90% seen once. Germline loops: CDR1 MNHNS, CDR2 SASEGT. This CDR3 is built from 13 residues. The ends were cut back, 4 bases at V and 2 bases at J, with 8 bases in the middle. This record belongs to a study of cytomegalovirus exposure and HLA in healthy donors. General study findings and limits: Within the approximately 130 validation repertoires, first-cohort TCR clusters tended to co-occur, according to a later analysis. The study labeled about 160 TCR beta chains cytomegalovirus-associated.

Material for sequencing was PBMCs. This TCR was recovered from a woman aged 18 to 35 in good health and CMV-seropositive. This sequence joins TRBV6-1 and TRBJ1-1; possibly TRBD1 for D (6 bases). In nucleotides, the CDR3 is TGTGCCAGCAGTGGACAGGAAAACACTGAAGCTTTCTTT. The encoded protein is CASSGQENTEAFF.